The table lists the clone carrying this TCR beta chain with a few counts. Its antigen remains unknown. In terms of origin and age, donors were healthy Caucasian individuals from Russia aged about 6 to 90. This CDR3 spans 15 amino acids. The V gene lost 5 bases and the J gene lost 3 bases, with 17 bases spanning the gap. The authors ran a second PCR of about 6 to 11 cycles using a sample-barcoded 5' primer and a J-beta primer mix. Each CDR3 protein is one row after TCRdb ran MiXCR on the 5' RACE reads. This table holds about 640,000 distinct CDR3 sequences, around three fifths found once. The sample comes from a study of blood T cells in healthy people across ages. Notes on the study in general: Among long-lived donors, naive CD4+ cells were more numerous and diversity higher than in aged donors. Donor CMV infection status was unknown, possibly confounding age-related changes in expanded clonotypes. Using unsorted PBMCs precluded a conclusive naive versus antigen-experienced comparison.

The clonotype comes from a man aged 55 to 70 in good health. The chain combines TRBV12-3 or TRBV12-4 with TRBJ2-7; perhaps TRBD1 as D (5 bases). The specimen was blood. CDR3 in amino acids: CASSRRQGANYEQYF. Written as DNA, the CDR3 is TGTGCCAGCAGTCGGCGGCAGGGCGCAAACTACGAGCAGTACTTC.